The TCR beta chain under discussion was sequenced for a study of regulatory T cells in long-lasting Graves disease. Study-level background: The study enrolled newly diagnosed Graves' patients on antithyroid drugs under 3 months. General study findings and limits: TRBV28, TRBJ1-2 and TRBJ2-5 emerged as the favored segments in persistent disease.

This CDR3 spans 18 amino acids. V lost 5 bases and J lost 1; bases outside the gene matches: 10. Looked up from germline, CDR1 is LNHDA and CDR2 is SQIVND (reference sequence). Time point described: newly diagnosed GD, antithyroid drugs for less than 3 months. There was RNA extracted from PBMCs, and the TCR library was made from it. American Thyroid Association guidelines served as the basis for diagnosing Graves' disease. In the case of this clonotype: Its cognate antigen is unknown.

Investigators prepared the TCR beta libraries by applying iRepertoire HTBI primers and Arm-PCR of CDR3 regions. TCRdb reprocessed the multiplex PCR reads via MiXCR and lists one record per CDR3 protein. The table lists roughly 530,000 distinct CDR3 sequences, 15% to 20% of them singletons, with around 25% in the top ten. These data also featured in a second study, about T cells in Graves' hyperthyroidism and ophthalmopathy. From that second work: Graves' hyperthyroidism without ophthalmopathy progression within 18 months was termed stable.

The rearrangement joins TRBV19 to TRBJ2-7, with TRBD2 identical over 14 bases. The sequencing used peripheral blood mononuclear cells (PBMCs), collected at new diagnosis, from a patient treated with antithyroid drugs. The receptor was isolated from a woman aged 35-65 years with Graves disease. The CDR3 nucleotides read TGTGCCAGTAGTTTCAACGGACTAGCGGGGGGTCAATCCTACGAGCAGTACTTC. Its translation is CASSFNGLAGGQSYEQYF.